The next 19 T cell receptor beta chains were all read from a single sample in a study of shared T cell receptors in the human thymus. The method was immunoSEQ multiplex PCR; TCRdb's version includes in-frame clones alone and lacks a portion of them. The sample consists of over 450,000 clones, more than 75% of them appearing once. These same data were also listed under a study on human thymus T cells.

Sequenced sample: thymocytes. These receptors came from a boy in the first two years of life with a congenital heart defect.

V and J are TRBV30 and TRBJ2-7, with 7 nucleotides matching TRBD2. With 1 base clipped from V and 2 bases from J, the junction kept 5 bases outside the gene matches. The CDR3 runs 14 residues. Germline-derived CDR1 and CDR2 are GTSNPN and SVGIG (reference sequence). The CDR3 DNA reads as TGTGCCTGGAGTGGGCCCCGGGGGGCCTACGAGCAGTACTTC. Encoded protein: CAWSGPRGAYEQYF.

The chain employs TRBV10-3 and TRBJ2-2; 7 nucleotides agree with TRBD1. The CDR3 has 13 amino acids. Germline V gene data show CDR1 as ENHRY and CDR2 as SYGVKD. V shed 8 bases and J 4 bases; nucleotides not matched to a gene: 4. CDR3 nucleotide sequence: TGTGCCATCGGGGGACAGATCACCGGGGAGCTGTTTTTT. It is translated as CAIGGQITGELFF.

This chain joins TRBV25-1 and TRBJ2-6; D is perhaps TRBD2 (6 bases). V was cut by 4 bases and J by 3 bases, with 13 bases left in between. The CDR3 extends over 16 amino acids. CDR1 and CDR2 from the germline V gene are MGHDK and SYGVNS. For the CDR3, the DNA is TGTGCCAGCAGTGTCACTAGCACCGATGGGGCCAACGTCCTGACTTTC. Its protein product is CASSVTSTDGANVLTF.

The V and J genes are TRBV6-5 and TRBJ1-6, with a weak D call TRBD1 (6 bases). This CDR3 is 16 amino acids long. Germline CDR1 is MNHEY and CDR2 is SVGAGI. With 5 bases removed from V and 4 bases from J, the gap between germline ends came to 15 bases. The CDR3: CASSHWTAPYNSPLHF. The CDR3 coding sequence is TGTGCCAGCAGTCACTGGACAGCCCCTTATAATTCACCCCTCCACTTT.

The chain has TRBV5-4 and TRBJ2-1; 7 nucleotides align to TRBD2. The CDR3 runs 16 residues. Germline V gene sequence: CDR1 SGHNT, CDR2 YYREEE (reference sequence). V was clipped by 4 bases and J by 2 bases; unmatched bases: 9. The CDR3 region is CASSHVLAEPYNEQFF. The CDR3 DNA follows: TGTGCCAGCAGCCACGTTCTAGCGGAACCCTACAATGAGCAGTTCTTC.

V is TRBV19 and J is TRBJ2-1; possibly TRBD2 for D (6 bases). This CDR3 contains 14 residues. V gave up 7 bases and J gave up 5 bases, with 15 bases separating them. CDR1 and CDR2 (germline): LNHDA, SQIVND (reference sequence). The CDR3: CASTMAGLNNEQFF. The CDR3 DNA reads TGTGCCAGTACGATGGCGGGACTGAACAATGAGCAGTTCTTC. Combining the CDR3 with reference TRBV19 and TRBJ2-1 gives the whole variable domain DGGITQSPKYLFRKEGQNVTLSCEQNLNHDAMYWYRQDPGQGLRLIYYSQIVNDFQKGDIAEGYSVSREKKESFPLTVTSAQKNPTAFYLCASTMAGLNNEQFFGPGTRLTVL.

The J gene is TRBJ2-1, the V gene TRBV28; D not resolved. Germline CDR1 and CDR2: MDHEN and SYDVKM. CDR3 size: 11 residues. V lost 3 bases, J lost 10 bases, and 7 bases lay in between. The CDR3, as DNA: TGTGCCAGCAGTTTGGGCGAGGAGCAGTTCTTC. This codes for CASSLGEEQFF.

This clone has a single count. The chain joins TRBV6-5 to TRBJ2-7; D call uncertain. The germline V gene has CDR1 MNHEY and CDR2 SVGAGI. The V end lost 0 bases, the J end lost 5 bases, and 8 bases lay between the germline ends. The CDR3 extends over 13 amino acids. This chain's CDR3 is CASSYSYRDEQYF. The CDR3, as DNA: TGTGCCAGCAGTTACTCTTACCGGGACGAGCAGTACTTC.

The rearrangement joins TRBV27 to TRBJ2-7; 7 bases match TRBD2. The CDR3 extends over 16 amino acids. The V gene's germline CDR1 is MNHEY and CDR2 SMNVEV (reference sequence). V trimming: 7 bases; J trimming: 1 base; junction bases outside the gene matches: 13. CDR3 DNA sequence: TGTGCCAGCAATTCCGACTCTAGCGGTCATTCCTACGAGCAGTACTTC. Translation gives CASNSDSSGHSYEQYF.

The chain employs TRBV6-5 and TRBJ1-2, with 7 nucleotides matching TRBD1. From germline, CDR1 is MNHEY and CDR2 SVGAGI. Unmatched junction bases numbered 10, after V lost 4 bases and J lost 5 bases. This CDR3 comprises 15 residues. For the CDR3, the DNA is TGTGCCAGCAGTTCCCTCCCCAAGGACAGGTATGGCTACACCTTC. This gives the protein CASSSLPKDRYGYTF.

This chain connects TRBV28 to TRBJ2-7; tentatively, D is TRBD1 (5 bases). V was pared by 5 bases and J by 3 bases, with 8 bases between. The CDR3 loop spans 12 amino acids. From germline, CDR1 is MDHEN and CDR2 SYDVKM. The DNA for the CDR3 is TGTGCCAGCAGTATGACAGTCTACGAGCAGTACTTC. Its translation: CASSMTVYEQYF.

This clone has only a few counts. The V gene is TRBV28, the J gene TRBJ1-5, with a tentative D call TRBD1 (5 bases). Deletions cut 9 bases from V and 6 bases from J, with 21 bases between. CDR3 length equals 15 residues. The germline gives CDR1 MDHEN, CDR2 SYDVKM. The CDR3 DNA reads TGTGCCAGTTCTCATTGGGGAACCGGGGGTCAGCCCCAGCATTTT. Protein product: CASSHWGTGGQPQHF.

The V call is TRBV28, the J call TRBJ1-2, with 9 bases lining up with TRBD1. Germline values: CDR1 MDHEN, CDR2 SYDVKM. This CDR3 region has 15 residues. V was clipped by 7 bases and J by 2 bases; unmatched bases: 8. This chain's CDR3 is CASTIGTGRNYGYTF. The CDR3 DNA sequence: TGTGCCAGCACCATAGGGACAGGGCGCAACTATGGCTACACCTTC.

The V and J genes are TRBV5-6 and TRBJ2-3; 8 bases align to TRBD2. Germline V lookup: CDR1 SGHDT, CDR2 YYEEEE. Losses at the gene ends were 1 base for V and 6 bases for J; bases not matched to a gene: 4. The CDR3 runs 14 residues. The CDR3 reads CASSLNGGRDTQYF. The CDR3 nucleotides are TGTGCCAGCAGCTTGAATGGCGGGAGGGATACGCAGTATTTT.

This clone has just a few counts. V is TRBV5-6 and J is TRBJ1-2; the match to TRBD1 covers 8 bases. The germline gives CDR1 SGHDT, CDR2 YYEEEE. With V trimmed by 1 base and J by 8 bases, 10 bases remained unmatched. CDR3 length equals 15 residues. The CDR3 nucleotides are TGTGCCAGCAGCTTGCCAGACAGGGGCTCGGAAGGCTACACCTTC. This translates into CASSLPDRGSEGYTF.

The CDR3 region is CAWTSSGTSGGGPRETQYF. CDR3 nucleotide sequence: TGTGCCTGGACCAGCTCCGGGACTAGCGGAGGGGGACCGCGGGAGACCCAGTACTTC. The chain employs TRBV30 and TRBJ2-5, with TRBD2 identical over 11 bases. This CDR3 has 19 amino acids. CDR1 and CDR2 from the germline V gene are GTSNPN and SVGIG (reference sequence). Trimming cost V 4 bases and J 5 bases; bases outside gene matches: 21.

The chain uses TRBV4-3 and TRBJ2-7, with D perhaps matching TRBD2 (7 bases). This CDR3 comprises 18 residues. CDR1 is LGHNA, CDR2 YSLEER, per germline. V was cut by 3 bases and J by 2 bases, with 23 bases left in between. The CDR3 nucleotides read TGCGCCAGCAGCCAGAGGGGAGGGGGGGGAGCGGCTACCTACGAGCAGTACTTC. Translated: CASSQRGGGGAATYEQYF.

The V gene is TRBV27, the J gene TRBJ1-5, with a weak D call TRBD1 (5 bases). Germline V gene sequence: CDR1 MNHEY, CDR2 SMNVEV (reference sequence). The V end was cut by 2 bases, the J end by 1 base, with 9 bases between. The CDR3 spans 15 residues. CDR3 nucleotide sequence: TGTGCCAGCAGTTTACACCGGGGGAGCAATCAGCCCCAGCATTTT. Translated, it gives CASSLHRGSNQPQHF.

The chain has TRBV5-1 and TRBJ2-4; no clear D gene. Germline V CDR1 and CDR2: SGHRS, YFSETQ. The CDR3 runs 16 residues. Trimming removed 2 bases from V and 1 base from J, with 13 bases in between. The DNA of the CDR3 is TGCGCCAGCAGCTTAGGAGTCCCCCCGGCCAAAAACATTCAGTACTTC. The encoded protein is CASSLGVPPAKNIQYF.